These 14 T cell receptor beta chains were all obtained from the same sample, sequenced in a study of T cell repertoires in cytomegalovirus infection. TCRdb ran MiXCR on the reads and lists one entry per CDR3 protein. The sample has about 830,000 distinct CDR3 sequences, about 33% seen once; the top ten hold around an eighth. What these receptors recognize is not known. This specimen consisted of cultured CD8+ T cells from PBMCs, obtained from culture after CMV antigen stimulation. The receptors were gathered from a human donor in good health (CMV status not recorded). Some clones in this sample may be carry-over from other donors' samples.

The chain recombines TRBV7-8 with TRBJ1-5; weak D call: TRBD1 (5 bases). In germline, CDR1 is SGHVS, CDR2 FQNEAQ. Trimming shortened V by 3 bases and J by 6 bases, and 9 bases separated the two germline ends. CDR3 length: 13 amino acids. As DNA, the CDR3 is TGTGCCAGCAGCTTGGCAGGGCTTCAGCCCCAGCATTTT. It translates to CASSLAGLQPQHF.

The chain joins TRBV29-1 to TRBJ1-3; D is unclear. V lost 4 bases and J lost 2, with 9 bases in between. This CDR3 comprises 13 residues. Germline V lookup: CDR1 SQVTM, CDR2 ANQGSEA. The DNA of the CDR3 is TGCAGCGTTGTCGACACCCCTGGAAACACCATATATTTT. The encoded protein is CSVVDTPGNTIYF.

Written as DNA, the CDR3 is TGTGCCAGCAGTGAAGGAAGGTGGCTTAACACTGAAGCTTTCTTT. This encodes CASSEGRWLNTEAFF. The chain combines TRBV6-1 with TRBJ1-1, with no clear D. This CDR3 is built from 15 residues. Trimming cost V 1 base and J 2 bases, with 11 bases left between them. Germline V gene data show CDR1 as MNHNS and CDR2 as SASEGT.

V usage is TRBV7-9 and J usage is TRBJ2-1; TRBD2 matches at 9 bases. This CDR3 contains 15 residues. The V gene end was trimmed by 1 base and the J gene end by 9 bases; junction bases not matched to a gene: 7. The V gene's germline CDR1 is SEHNR and CDR2 FQNEAQ (reference sequence). This chain's CDR3 is CASSLVAGGPIEQFF. The DNA for the CDR3 is TGTGCCAGCAGCTTAGTCGCGGGGGGGCCGATTGAGCAGTTCTTC.

The V gene is TRBV4-3, the J gene TRBJ1-1; maybe TRBD1 (5 bases). Trimming took 0 bases from V and 6 from J, leaving 17 bases between them. The CDR3 runs 16 residues. Germline V gene lookup returns CDR1 LGHNA and CDR2 YSLEER. DNA for the CDR3: TGCGCCAGCAGCCAAGATAGTGCAGGGAGGATGGCTGAAGCTTTCTTT. Protein product: CASSQDSAGRMAEAFF.

The gene calls are TRBV25-1 and TRBJ1-2, with no clear D. Trimming stripped 6 bases from V and 7 bases from J, with 15 bases between. Germline CDR1 and CDR2: MGHDK and SYGVNS. The CDR3 totals 13 residues. The CDR3 spells CASSISGGIGYTF. CDR3 nucleotides: TGTGCCAGCAGCATCTCCGGAGGGATTGGCTACACCTTC.

The chain uses TRBV6-5 and TRBJ2-1; tentative D call: TRBD2 (5 bases). Trimming removed 4 bases from V and 7 bases from J, with 11 bases in between. Germline loops: CDR1 MNHEY, CDR2 SVGAGI. The length of the CDR3 is 13 residues. The chain's CDR3 is CASSSLPGNEQFF. CDR3 nucleotide sequence: TGTGCCAGCAGTTCCCTTCCGGGGAATGAGCAGTTCTTC.

This chain connects TRBV2 to TRBJ1-1, with TRBD1 identical over 7 bases. Germline-derived CDR1 and CDR2 are SNHLY and FYNNEI. The ends lost 7 bases at V and 8 bases at J; junction bases unmatched: 4. The CDR3 sequence is 11 residues long. The CDR3 here is CASTDREEAFF. The CDR3 DNA reads as TGTGCCAGCACTGACAGGGAAGAAGCTTTCTTT.

There are a few counts of this clonotype. V usage is TRBV6-5 and J usage is TRBJ2-2, with D maybe TRBD1 (5 bases). This CDR3 is built from 13 residues. Germline V gene sequence: CDR1 MNHEY, CDR2 SVGAGI. Trimming shortened V by 2 bases and J by 10 bases, and 11 bases separated the two germline ends. CDR3 amino acids: CASSYPSGQELFF. The CDR3 DNA is TGTGCCAGCAGTTACCCCTCAGGACAGGAGCTGTTTTTT.

To note about this clonotype: An end of the junction does not agree with germline; a read error may underlie this. The chain recombines TRBV27 with TRBJ1-2, with a tentative D call TRBD1 (6 bases). The CDR3 extends over 11 amino acids. The germline V gene has CDR1 MNHEY and CDR2 SMNVEV (reference sequence). The CDR3 region has the DNA TGTGCCAGCAGTTTAGGCCGGGACACCGTCTTC. Its translation: CASSLGRDTVF.

V is TRBV12-3 or TRBV12-4 and J is TRBJ2-7, with 8 bases aligning to TRBD2. The length of the CDR3 is 13 residues. Trimming at V came to 5 bases and at J to 4 bases, leaving 4 bases not matched to a gene. CDR3 in DNA: TGTGCCAGCAGTCTGGGACTAGGGTACGAGCAGTACTTC. This codes for CASSLGLGYEQYF.

This clonotype turned up a few times. The chain recombines TRBV6-5 with TRBJ2-3; D is perhaps TRBD1 or TRBD2 (6 bases each). Germline CDR1 is MNHEY and CDR2 is SVGAGI. Between the trimmed V and J ends, which lost 0 bases and 2 bases, there was a span of 12 bases. The length of the CDR3 is 16 residues. CDR3 nucleotides: TGTGCCAGCAGTTACTCGTGGGGGGCCGACACAGATACGCAGTATTTT. Encoded protein: CASSYSWGADTDTQYF.

This clonotype was counted many times. The rearrangement joins TRBV7-2 to TRBJ2-3; D unresolved. From germline, CDR1 is SGHTA and CDR2 FQGNSA. CDR3 size: 18 residues. V lost 0 bases and J lost 5, with 21 bases in between. The CDR3 reads CASSLALGVGYVEDTQYF. CDR3 sequence (DNA): TGTGCCAGCAGCTTAGCCCTCGGTGTGGGCTATGTAGAAGATACGCAGTATTTT.

This clonotype showed up many times. The chain carries TRBV6-5 and TRBJ1-3; possibly TRBD1 for D (5 bases). V dropped 5 bases and J dropped 0 bases, with 8 bases sitting between them. Germline CDR1 is MNHEY and CDR2 is SVGAGI. This CDR3 contains 14 residues. The CDR3 DNA is TGTGCCAGCAGTGGGACGGCCTCTGGAAACACCATATATTTT. Encoded protein: CASSGTASGNTIYF.